This entry lists 32 T cell receptor beta chains sequenced from one sample in a study of Graves' ophthalmopathy and Graves' hyperthyroidism. Using RNA transcripts, the TCR beta CDR3 regions were amplified. A first-round RT-PCR used HTBI primers, followed by a second-round multiplex PCR. TCRdb fed the multiplex PCR reads into MiXCR, producing one record per CDR3 protein. The data hold around 400,000 distinct CDR3 sequences, with under 25% observed a single time. The source material was peripheral blood. These receptors were obtained from a woman between 18 and 29 years old with stable Graves' hyperthyroidism.

This clonotype showed up just once. This sequence joins TRBV28 and TRBJ2-5; 10 bases align to TRBD2. V shed 5 bases and J 11 bases; nucleotides not matched to a gene: 17. Germline CDR1 and CDR2: MDHEN and SYDVKM. The length of the CDR3 is 16 residues. The CDR3 DNA reads as TGTGCCAGCAGTCCCGGACTAGCGGACCCTGGGGAGAGGCAGTACTTC. It codes for CASSPGLADPGERQYF.

Many counts were recorded for this clonotype. The chain joins TRBV12-3 or TRBV12-4 to TRBJ2-5; D may correspond to TRBD1 or TRBD2 (6 bases each). This CDR3 has 12 amino acids. V lost 7 bases, J lost 9 bases, and 15 bases lay in between. CDR3 coding DNA: TGTGCCAGCACCCCTGGGGGGCAGCCCCAGTACTTC. Its translation is CASTPGGQPQYF.

In its sample, this clonotype was seen many times. The chain is built from TRBV19 and TRBJ2-7; TRBD1 matches 10 bases. Germline values: CDR1 LNHDA, CDR2 SQIVND (reference sequence). The CDR3 is 17 amino acids. V trimming: 5 bases; J trimming: 0 bases; junction bases outside the gene matches: 10. The CDR3 nucleotides read TGTGCCAGTAGTGTATCGTGGGGACAGGGGATCTCCTACGAGCAGTACTTC. Translating gives CASSVSWGQGISYEQYF.

The V gene is TRBV28, the J gene TRBJ2-5; 7 bases are a match to TRBD2. The CDR3 is 13 residues long. V lost 8 bases, J lost 4 bases, and 7 bases stayed unmatched. The germline CDR1 and CDR2 sequences are MDHEN and SYDVKM. CDR3 loop: CASHEVAGETQYF. The CDR3 DNA sequence: TGTGCCAGCCATGAAGTAGCGGGAGAGACCCAGTACTTC.

Ten or more counts support this clonotype. The DNA for the CDR3 is TGTGCCAGCAGTTACACGGCAACACCCTACGAGCAGTACTTC. Protein product: CASSYTATPYEQYF. The rearrangement joins TRBV6-2 or TRBV6-3 to TRBJ2-7; D is unresolved. Germline CDR1 reads MNHEY; CDR2 reads SVGEGT. The CDR3 runs to 14 residues. V dropped 2 bases and J dropped 2 bases, with 10 bases sitting between them.

The sample holds many counts of this clonotype. The J gene is TRBJ1-1, the V gene TRBV20-1, with 8 bases aligning to TRBD1. The CDR3 loop spans 13 amino acids. With 3 bases clipped from V and 11 bases from J, the junction kept 11 bases outside the gene matches. Germline V gives CDR1 DFQATT, CDR2 SNEGSKA (reference sequence). The CDR3: CSARKDREAEAFF. For the CDR3, the DNA is TGCAGTGCTAGGAAGGACAGGGAAGCGGAGGCTTTCTTT.

Turning to this clonotype: The junction shows a germline mismatch at one end, possibly a read error. This chain uses TRBV6-4 with TRBJ2-7; possibly TRBD1 for D (5 bases). This CDR3 is built from 13 residues. Germline CDR1 is MRHNA and CDR2 is SNTAGT. In DNA, the CDR3 is TGCGCCAGCAGCGACGACAGAGCCTACGAGCAGTACTTC. Amino acid sequence: CASSDDRAYEQYF.

This clonotype was detected ten times or more. The gene calls are TRBV6-1 and TRBJ1-5; no definite D call. Trimming pared 1 base from V and 4 bases from J, leaving 8 bases between. Germline CDR1 reads MNHNS; CDR2 reads SASEGT. The CDR3 runs 14 residues. For the CDR3, the DNA is TGTGCCAGCAGTGAAGGTTGGAATAATCAGCCCCAGCATTTT. Protein: CASSEGWNNQPQHF.

With respect to this clonotype: A read error is possible here, since a much larger clone lies one base away. This is likely a read error, given that the CDR3 carries no conserved phenylalanine or tryptophan at its end. The chain combines TRBV20-1 with TRBJ2-3; D ambiguous. Germline V gene sequence: CDR1 DFQATT, CDR2 SNEGSKA (reference sequence). Between the trimmed V and J ends, which lost 6 bases and 4 bases, there was a span of 11 bases. The CDR3 length is 12 residues. In nucleotides, the CDR3 is TGCAGTGCCCCGATAGTGCCAGATACGCAGTATTGT. Translated, it gives CSAPIVPDTQYC.

The chain links TRBV6-1 to TRBJ1-1; D remains ambiguous. The germline CDR1 and CDR2 sequences are MNHNS and SASEGT. V lost 7 bases, J lost 4 bases, and 10 bases lay in between. The CDR3 has 12 amino acids. In DNA form, the CDR3 reads TGTGCCAGCACCAAGGAGGGCACTGAAGCTTTCTTT. Translation gives CASTKEGTEAFF.

This clonotype has ten or more counts. The V gene is TRBV28, the J gene TRBJ2-2; TRBD2 matches 10 bases. This CDR3 region has 16 residues. Losses at the gene ends were 1 base for V and 6 bases for J; bases not matched to a gene: 5. The germline V gene has CDR1 MDHEN and CDR2 SYDVKM. CDR3 coding DNA: TGTGCCAGCAGTTTATTTTTAGCGGGAGGTGCCGGGGAGCTGTTTTTT. Its translation is CASSLFLAGGAGELFF.

This clonotype came up many times. This chain links TRBV2 with TRBJ1-5; 8 nucleotides match TRBD1. V shed 5 bases and J 7 bases; nucleotides not matched to a gene: 13. This CDR3 is built from 16 residues. The germline gives CDR1 SNHLY, CDR2 FYNNEI. The CDR3 here is CASSLQGADGTQPQHF. The CDR3 DNA reads TGTGCCAGCAGTTTGCAGGGGGCGGATGGGACCCAGCCCCAGCATTTT.

This clonotype was counted many times. The chain joins TRBV4-2 to TRBJ2-7; tentative D call: TRBD2 (5 bases). Germline assignment: CDR1 LGHNA and CDR2 YNFKEQ. This CDR3 is built from 15 residues. Between the trimmed V and J ends, which lost 7 bases and 0 bases, there was a span of 16 bases. The CDR3 here is CASTLERGSSYEQYF. For the CDR3, the DNA is TGTGCCAGCACCTTGGAGCGTGGGAGCTCCTACGAGCAGTACTTC.

J is TRBJ2-7 and V is TRBV20-1; TRBD1 matches 12 bases. After removal of 6 bases from V and 5 bases from J, the junction contained 8 bases not matched to a gene. CDR3 size: 14 residues. The germline CDR1 and CDR2 sequences are DFQATT and SNEGSKA (reference sequence). This chain's CDR3 is CSASPGQGANEQYF. Written as DNA, the CDR3 is TGCAGTGCGAGTCCGGGACAGGGGGCAAACGAGCAGTACTTC.

This clonotype was detected many times. V is TRBV27 and J is TRBJ2-7; 11 bases match TRBD1. Germline V lookup: CDR1 MNHEY, CDR2 SMNVEV (reference sequence). The CDR3 spans 16 residues. V lost 2 bases, J lost 2 bases, and 5 bases stayed unmatched. For the CDR3, the DNA is TGTGCCAGCAGTTTAGCGGGACAGGGGGTTACCTACGAGCAGTACTTC. This codes for CASSLAGQGVTYEQYF.

This clonotype was counted at least ten times. CDR3 sequence reads: CSVEGLAGDGEQYF. The CDR3, as DNA: TGCAGCGTTGAAGGACTAGCGGGAGATGGGGAGCAGTACTTC. The chain links TRBV29-1 to TRBJ2-7; TRBD2 matches 12 bases. After removal of 1 base from V and 7 bases from J, the junction contained 5 bases not matched to a gene. Germline CDR1 is SQVTM and CDR2 is ANQGSEA. The CDR3 totals 14 residues.

DNA of the CDR3: TGTGCCAGCACCCTAGGGGGTCGCGCTGAAGCTTTCTTT. It is translated as CASTLGGRAEAFF. The V call is TRBV28, the J call TRBJ1-1; D may be TRBD1 (6 bases). The CDR3 has 13 amino acids. Germline CDR1 MDHEN, CDR2 SYDVKM. V dropped 7 bases and J dropped 6 bases, with 15 bases sitting between them.

The gene calls are TRBV6-5 and TRBJ1-6; no definite D call. Germline loops: CDR1 MNHEY, CDR2 SVGAGI. CDR3 length: 15 residues. V was pared by 0 bases and J by 9 bases, with 12 bases between. CDR3 bases: TGTGCCAGCAGTTACTCGAACAGCTTCTCTTCACCCCTCCACTTT. This codes for CASSYSNSFSSPLHF.

At least ten counts were recorded for this clonotype. The chain is built from TRBV2 and TRBJ2-7; D is ambiguous. The germline gives CDR1 SNHLY, CDR2 FYNNEI. This CDR3 spans 11 amino acids. Trimming pared 7 bases from V and 2 bases from J, leaving 6 bases between. CDR3 loop: CASTIAYEQYF. In DNA, the CDR3 is TGTGCCAGCACGATTGCCTACGAGCAGTACTTC.

V is TRBV12-3 or TRBV12-4 and J is TRBJ2-7; D not certain. The V end lost 3 bases, the J end lost 1 base, and 13 bases lay between the germline ends. The length of the CDR3 is 15 residues. CDR3 sequence reads: CASSFVRQESYEQYF. The CDR3 bases are TGTGCCAGCAGTTTCGTTCGTCAGGAGTCCTACGAGCAGTACTTC.

The rearrangement links TRBV12-3 or TRBV12-4 to TRBJ1-5; D unclear. Trimming removed 7 bases from V and 13 bases from J, with 23 bases in between. The CDR3 has 14 amino acids. The CDR3 here is CASTSKGRFGPQHF. For the CDR3, the DNA is TGTGCCAGCACCTCGAAGGGCAGATTTGGGCCTCAGCATTTT.

This clonotype was recorded many times. The rearrangement links TRBV6-2 or TRBV6-3 to TRBJ2-7; 7 nucleotides match TRBD1. In germline, CDR1 is MNHEY, CDR2 SVGEGT. CDR3 size: 15 residues. V lost 8 bases and J lost 2; bases outside the gene matches: 12. In DNA form, the CDR3 reads TGTGCCAGCGCCCCACCGGGACAGCCGGCCTACGAGCAGTACTTC. This codes for CASAPPGQPAYEQYF.

The CDR3 region is CASSLGLLNEQYF. The CDR3 region has the DNA TGTGCCAGCAGCTTAGGATTGTTGAACGAGCAGTACTTC. This rearrangement joins TRBV7-8 to TRBJ2-7, with D hard to call. This CDR3 comprises 13 residues. Between the trimmed V and J ends, which lost 1 base and 5 bases, there was a span of 9 bases. Per the germline V gene, CDR1 is SGHVS and CDR2 is FQNEAQ.

There are many counts of this clonotype. This chain uses TRBV6-5 with TRBJ2-6; D unclear. CDR3 length: 16 residues. CDR1 and CDR2 (germline): MNHEY, SVGAGI. V was shortened by 0 bases and J by 2 bases, with 8 bases between the two germline ends. As DNA, the CDR3 is TGTGCCAGCAGTTACTCGATCGGCCCTGGGGCCAACGTCCTGACTTTC. This encodes CASSYSIGPGANVLTF.

The chain has TRBV6-1 and TRBJ1-2; D not resolved. From germline, CDR1 is MNHNS and CDR2 SASEGT. V was clipped by 5 bases and J by 5 bases, with 12 bases between them. The CDR3 loop spans 13 amino acids. CDR3 nucleotides: TGTGCCAGCAGTCCCGGGCCGCAATATGGCTACACCTTC. It is translated as CASSPGPQYGYTF.

This clonotype was detected a few times. The chain joins TRBV11-1 to TRBJ1-1, with D perhaps matching TRBD1 (6 bases). CDR3 length: 17 amino acids. Trimming took off 5 bases at V and 0 bases at J, with 19 bases between the two ends. Germline lookup yields CDR1 SGHAT and CDR2 FQDESV (reference sequence). CDR3 DNA: TGTGCCAGCAGCCCCCGCGGGGTAGGGGGGGTGAACACTGAAGCTTTCTTT. Translation: CASSPRGVGGVNTEAFF.

The sample holds many counts of this clonotype. The chain has TRBV2 and TRBJ1-2, with unresolved D. Trimming cost V 4 bases and J 2 bases, with 8 bases left between them. The CDR3 covers 13 residues. Germline CDR1 is SNHLY and CDR2 is FYNNEI. CDR3 bases: TGTGCCAGCAGTGTGAATGCCAACTATGGCTACACCTTC. This encodes CASSVNANYGYTF.

The chain is built from TRBV2 and TRBJ1-2; TRBD1 is a possible D gene (6 bases). The CDR3 is 14 residues long. V was trimmed by 6 bases and J by 2 bases, leaving 13 bases between them. From germline, CDR1 is SNHLY and CDR2 FYNNEI. CDR3 DNA: TGTGCCAGCAGCGCCTGGACAGCCAACTATGGCTACACCTTC. Its protein is CASSAWTANYGYTF.

The sample holds many counts of this clonotype. The rearrangement links TRBV2 to TRBJ1-2, with a tentative D call TRBD1 (5 bases). Looked up from germline, CDR1 is SNHLY and CDR2 is FYNNEI. V shed 2 bases and J shed 8 bases, with 18 bases lying between them. The CDR3 is 15 amino acids. The CDR3 reads CASSERGPGMGGYTF. The CDR3 DNA is TGTGCCAGCAGTGAAAGGGGACCGGGAATGGGCGGCTACACCTTC.

This clonotype was counted ten times or more. Being one base from a much bigger clone, this may be a read error. The chain links TRBV9 to TRBJ2-5, with TRBD1 as a possible D gene (6 bases). The CDR3 consists of 15 residues. In germline, CDR1 is SGDLS, CDR2 YYNGEE. The CDR3 loop reads CASSAPRTDQETKYF. The DNA of the CDR3 is TGTGCCAGCAGCGCGCCCAGGACAGACCAAGAGACCAAGTACTTC.

This clonotype was recorded at least ten times. The chain uses TRBV11-2 and TRBJ1-2, with 8 bases identical to TRBD1. This CDR3 has 18 amino acids. Germline CDR1 reads SGHAT; CDR2 reads FQNNGV. Losses at the gene ends were 1 base for V and 5 bases for J; bases not matched to a gene: 15. In nucleotides, the CDR3 is TGTGCCAGCAGCTTAGGGGTAGCCGGACAGGGCTCCCCTTATGGCTACACCTTC. It encodes CASSLGVAGQGSPYGYTF.

This clonotype was detected ten times or more. The chain couples TRBV12-3 or TRBV12-4 to TRBJ2-5; TRBD1 is a possible D gene (6 bases). The CDR3 totals 14 residues. The germline V and J ends were trimmed by 4 bases and 5 bases, with 14 bases remaining between them. CDR3 in DNA: TGTGCCAGCAGTTCCTACAGGGTACCCGAGACCCAGTACTTC. This encodes CASSSYRVPETQYF.